These 5 T cell receptor beta chains came from one sample sequenced in a study of shared clonotypes between healthy human individuals. Sequenced by immunoSEQ multiplex PCR; TCRdb stores in-frame clones only, minus some. This sample yields 2 million to 3 million clones, of which roughly 93% are seen a single time; about 0.39% belongs to the top ten. The sequenced sample was naive CD4+ T cells from PBMCs. Subset of the sample: CD45RA+ positively selected. The origin of the receptors is a man younger than 35 in good health. Some clones in this sample may be carry-over from other donors' samples.

This clone showed up just once. The V call is TRBV19, the J call TRBJ2-4; 9 nucleotides match TRBD2. V was pared by 3 bases and J by 9 bases, with 15 bases of the junction left unmatched. Germline CDR1 reads LNHDA; CDR2 reads SQIVND (reference sequence). The CDR3 runs 17 residues. CDR3 in DNA: TGTGCCAGTAGTATGTCTCCCATTAGCGGGAGTAGAAGCATTCAGTACTTC. Protein: CASSMSPISGSRSIQYF.

V is TRBV6-1 and J is TRBJ2-7; TRBD2 agrees at 10 bases. V was pared by 4 bases and J by 3 bases, with 6 bases of the junction left unmatched. The length of the CDR3 is 15 residues. From germline, CDR1 is MNHNS and CDR2 SASEGT. CDR3 residues: CASSVGLAPHYEQYF. The CDR3 DNA sequence: TGTGCCAGCAGTGTGGGACTAGCGCCACACTACGAGCAGTACTTC.

This chain uses TRBV10-3 with TRBJ2-5, with TRBD1 matching 9 bases. Germline V gives CDR1 ENHRY, CDR2 SYGVKD. This CDR3 spans 13 amino acids. J was trimmed by 1 base and V by 10 bases; bases with no gene match: 4. This CDR3 is CATGTGFQETQYF. CDR3 bases: TGTGCCACCGGGACAGGGTTCCAAGAGACCCAGTACTTC.

There are a few counts of this clone. The chain couples TRBV5-4 to TRBJ2-1, with 8 nucleotides matching TRBD1. The CDR3 has 13 residues. With V trimmed by 0 bases and J by 7 bases, 0 bases remained unmatched. Germline V gene sequence: CDR1 SGHNT, CDR2 YYREEE (reference sequence). The CDR3 region has the DNA TGTGCCAGCAGCTTGGGACAGGGGAATGAGCAGTTCTTC. This sequence encodes CASSLGQGNEQFF.

CDR3 sequence: CASSFTRREGRGSTGELFF. For the CDR3, the DNA is TGTGCCAGCAGCTTTACTCGGCGGGAGGGCCGGGGTAGCACCGGGGAGCTGTTTTTT. The genes are TRBV7-6 and TRBJ2-2; the match to TRBD2 covers 9 bases. The CDR3 has 19 amino acids. CDR1 and CDR2 from the germline V gene are SGHVS and FNYEAQ. After removal of 3 bases from V and 4 bases from J, the junction contained 15 bases not matched to a gene.